This T cell receptor (beta chain) was recorded in a study of blood T cell repertoires in COVID-19. Study-level background: The United States, Italy and Spain were the sources of the acute and convalescent COVID-19 samples. PBMCs, B-cell-depleted T cells, or T cells provided the cDNA or gDNA that made up the material.

CDR1 MGHRA and CDR2 YSYEKL come from the germline V gene. V lost 1 base and J lost 5; bases outside the gene matches: 4. CDR3 size: 14 residues. Participant-given clinical history determined each cohort assignment. A COVID-19 case had been met by exposed participants during the 2 weeks before study entry. Profiled with immunoSEQ multiplex PCR; TCRdb holds only in-frame clones, not every one. The table lists 250,000 to 350,000 clones, roughly 91% of them singletons. The receptor was isolated from a woman in her forties or fifties who had been exposed to COVID-19. Sequenced: PBMCs or T cells enriched from blood (not recorded which). This chain joins TRBV4-1 and TRBJ2-5, with 7 bases lining up with TRBD2. The CDR3 region has the DNA TGCGCCAGCAGCCAAGGGACTAGAGAGGAGACCCAGTACTTC. Its protein is CASSQGTREETQYF.